This entry lists 20 T cell receptor beta chains sequenced from one sample in a study of regulatory T cells in long-lasting Graves disease. Noted time point: newly diagnosed GD, antithyroid drugs for less than 3 months. The authors made the TCR library using RNA they extracted from PBMCs. Arm-PCR of CDR3 regions and iRepertoire HTBI primers were the basis on which TCR beta libraries were built. A single record per CDR3 protein comes from TCRdb applying MiXCR to the multiplex PCR reads. This sample has roughly 500,000 distinct CDR3 sequences; approximately 12% occur once, and the top ten carry 8.5% to 10%. These data were also reused for a study on T cells in Graves' hyperthyroidism and ophthalmopathy.

The sample here was peripheral blood mononuclear cells (PBMCs), taken at new diagnosis, from a patient treated with antithyroid drugs. Receptors were obtained from a man in his thirties or forties with Graves disease.

This clonotype was picked up many times. The rearrangement joins TRBV12-3 or TRBV12-4 to TRBJ1-1, with 9 bases that match TRBD1. The CDR3 extends over 14 amino acids. The J segment lost 5 bases and the V segment lost 6 bases, leaving 7 bases of the junction unmatched. CDR3 sequence reads: CASRGQGLWTEAFF. The CDR3 coding sequence is TGTGCCAGCAGGGGACAGGGCCTTTGGACTGAAGCTTTCTTT.

This clonotype was seen ten or more times. V is TRBV6-1 and J is TRBJ2-7, with 11 positions matching TRBD2. Germline loops: CDR1 MNHNS, CDR2 SASEGT. The CDR3 is 16 residues long. V dropped 6 bases and J dropped 7; count of bases not matched to a gene: 14. The CDR3: CASRVISGTSGKEQYF. In nucleotides, the CDR3 is TGTGCCAGCAGAGTTATATCCGGGACTAGCGGTAAAGAGCAGTACTTC.

This clonotype was detected only a few times. A much larger clone differs from this one at a single base, so this may be a read error. The rearrangement uses TRBV24-1 and TRBJ1-1, with D maybe TRBD1 (5 bases). CDR1 is KGHDR, CDR2 SFDVKD, per germline. CDR3 size: 15 residues. CDR3 sequence (DNA): TGTGCCACCAGTGATAAGACAGTTATGAACACTGAAGCTGTCTTT. Translation: CATSDKTVMNTEAVF.

This clonotype showed up many times. This sequence joins TRBV7-2 and TRBJ2-1; tentatively, D is TRBD2 (5 bases). V was trimmed by 5 bases and J by 4 bases, leaving 15 bases between them. Germline CDR1 SGHTA, CDR2 FQGNSA. This CDR3 contains 15 residues. CDR3 loop: CASSPRGLGYNEQFF. The DNA of the CDR3 is TGTGCCAGCAGCCCTCGCGGGTTAGGGTACAATGAGCAGTTCTTC.

This clonotype has at least ten counts. This chain connects TRBV11-2 to TRBJ2-4; D is perhaps TRBD1 or TRBD2 (5 bases each). Germline V gene sequence: CDR1 SGHAT, CDR2 FQNNGV. The CDR3 spans 12 residues. The V end lost 5 bases, the J end lost 7 bases, and 9 bases lay between the germline ends. The CDR3 region has the DNA TGTGCCAGCAGCCCGGGACCGAACATTCAGTACTTC. It is translated as CASSPGPNIQYF.

Details on this clonotype: With a much larger clone just one base away, this may be a read error. The CDR3: CATSRVRQGNYGYTF. CDR3 bases: TGTGCCACCAGCAGAGTCCGACAGGGTAACTATGGCTACACCTTC. This chain joins TRBV15 and TRBJ1-2; 7 nucleotides match TRBD1. The germline gives CDR1 LNHNV, CDR2 YYDKDF (reference sequence). After removal of 1 base from V and 1 base from J, the junction contained 3 bases not matched to a gene. The CDR3 length is 15 residues.

This clonotype was observed many times. The V gene is TRBV10-3, the J gene TRBJ2-1; no clear D. Between the trimmed V and J ends, which lost 0 bases and 8 bases, there was a span of 8 bases. CDR1 is ENHRY, CDR2 SYGVKD, per germline. This CDR3 region has 13 residues. CDR3 protein: CAISESVFDEQFF. CDR3 bases: TGTGCCATCAGTGAGTCCGTGTTTGATGAGCAGTTCTTC.

The chain links TRBV19 to TRBJ1-5; possibly TRBD1 for D (5 bases). The CDR3 covers 13 residues. The germline CDR1 and CDR2 sequences are LNHDA and SQIVND (reference sequence). V gave up 10 bases and J gave up 1 base, with 11 bases separating them. As DNA, the CDR3 is TGTGCCACCACAGGTATCAGCAATCAGCCCCAGCATTTT. Amino acid sequence: CATTGISNQPQHF.

The J gene is TRBJ2-3, the V gene TRBV2; 16 nucleotides agree with TRBD2. V lost 6 bases and J lost 4; bases outside the gene matches: 13. The CDR3 sequence is 19 residues long. Looked up from germline, CDR1 is SNHLY and CDR2 is FYNNEI. The CDR3 region has the DNA TGTGCCAGCAGCTTGAAGGGACTAGCGGGAGGGCCGATGGCAGATACGCAGTATTTT. It translates to CASSLKGLAGGPMADTQYF.

The sample holds many counts of this clonotype. The genes are TRBV24-1 and TRBJ2-5, with D tentatively TRBD1 (6 bases). This CDR3 is built from 16 residues. Germline CDR1 and CDR2: KGHDR and SFDVKD. Trimming took off 6 bases at V and 4 bases at J, with 20 bases between the two ends. The CDR3 coding sequence is TGTGCCACCAGTTTGACAGGCGACGGTCGGCGAGAGACCCAGTACTTC. The encoded protein is CATSLTGDGRRETQYF.

Notes on this clonotype: This may be a read error, as it is one base from a much larger clone. This chain connects TRBV29-1 to TRBJ2-2; possibly TRBD1 or TRBD2 for D (5 bases each). Germline CDR1 and CDR2: SQVTM and ANQGSEA. CDR3 length equals 15 residues. The V and J ends lost 6 bases and 6 bases respectively, with 20 bases between them. CDR3 region: CSVSIGARIAGELFF. CDR3 sequence (DNA): TGCAGCGTGTCGATCGGGGCGCGGATCGCCGGGGAGCTGTTTTTT.

This clonotype has more than one count but fewer than ten. The chain is built from TRBV30 and TRBJ2-3; D might be TRBD2 (5 bases). The CDR3 totals 14 residues. V was pared by 3 bases and J by 1 base, with 11 bases between. CDR1 is GTSNPN, CDR2 SVGIG, per germline (reference sequence). CDR3 nucleotide sequence: TGTGCCTGGAGCAAGGCCGGGGGCACAGATACGCAGTATTTT. Encoded protein: CAWSKAGGTDTQYF. Together with reference TRBV30 and TRBJ2-3, the CDR3 gives the full variable domain: SQTIHQWPATLVQPVGSPLSLECTVEGTSNPNLYWYRQAAGRGLQLLFYSVGIGQISSEVPQNLSASRPQDRQFILSSKKLLLSDSGFYLCAWSKAGGTDTQYFGPGTRLTVL.

This clonotype was found many times. V gene TRBV20-1 combines with J gene TRBJ2-3; 9 positions match TRBD1. CDR1 is DFQATT, CDR2 SNEGSKA, per germline (reference sequence). The V and J ends lost 5 bases and 3 bases, in that order; junction bases with no gene match: 3. There are 13 residues in the CDR3. As DNA, the CDR3 is TGCAGTGCTGCGACAGGGGGGACAGATACGCAGTATTTT. Translating gives CSAATGGTDTQYF.

The rearrangement links TRBV12-3 or TRBV12-4 to TRBJ2-7, with D maybe TRBD1 (5 bases). CDR3 size: 15 residues. V was trimmed by 5 bases and J by 3 bases, leaving 17 bases between them. The CDR3: CASSERLMGLYEQYF. The CDR3 bases are TGTGCCAGCAGTGAACGGCTTATGGGGCTCTACGAGCAGTACTTC.

The chain uses TRBV9 and TRBJ1-2; D not certain. The CDR3 consists of 14 residues. The germline V and J ends were trimmed by 2 bases and 6 bases, with 14 bases remaining between them. Germline V gene data show CDR1 as SGDLS and CDR2 as YYNGEE. CDR3 sequence (DNA): TGTGCCAGCAGCGTTACAACGAGGGCGGATGGCTACACCTTC. Translated, it gives CASSVTTRADGYTF.

This clonotype has more than one count but fewer than ten. The V and J genes are TRBV24-1 and TRBJ2-3; TRBD1 matches at 7 bases. The germline gives CDR1 KGHDR, CDR2 SFDVKD. J gave up 7 bases and V 4 bases, and 10 bases lay outside the gene matches. The CDR3 consists of 15 residues. The CDR3 loop is CATSDPTGLKNTQYF. CDR3 nucleotide sequence: TGTGCCACCAGTGACCCGACAGGGCTTAAGAATACGCAGTATTTT.

This clonotype was seen at least ten times. The chain has TRBV5-1 and TRBJ2-7; 9 bases are shared with TRBD1. The V gene's germline CDR1 is SGHRS and CDR2 YFSETQ. V lost 4 bases and J lost 3; bases outside the gene matches: 5. The CDR3 spans 14 residues. The CDR3: CASSLSTGGYEQYF. The CDR3 DNA follows: TGCGCCAGCAGCCTATCGACAGGGGGCTACGAGCAGTACTTC.

This clonotype was seen repeatedly, ten times or more. The chain links TRBV29-1 to TRBJ2-1; D not resolved. Germline assignment: CDR1 SQVTM and CDR2 ANQGSEA. Between the trimmed V and J ends, which lost 5 bases and 0 bases, there was a span of 14 bases. This CDR3 contains 15 residues. In DNA form, the CDR3 reads TGCAGCGTTCCGGACCCCGTGAGCTCCTACAATGAGCAGTTCTTC. This codes for CSVPDPVSSYNEQFF.

This clonotype came up a few times. V is TRBV20-1 and J is TRBJ2-3; 13 nucleotides align to TRBD2. This CDR3 is 15 amino acids long. Germline V gene data show CDR1 as DFQATT and CDR2 as SNEGSKA (reference sequence). J gave up 1 base and V 7 bases, and 5 bases lay outside the gene matches. This CDR3 reads CSGGLAGVGTDTQYF. Written as DNA, the CDR3 is TGCAGTGGCGGACTAGCGGGAGTCGGCACAGATACGCAGTATTTT.

This clonotype has a count of ten or more. This rearrangement joins TRBV30 to TRBJ1-1, with D perhaps matching TRBD1 (5 bases). Between the trimmed V and J ends, which lost 3 bases and 4 bases, there was a span of 12 bases. This CDR3 region has 13 residues. Germline CDR1 is GTSNPN and CDR2 is SVGIG (reference sequence). CDR3 residues: CAWRTRETTEAFF. The DNA of the CDR3 is TGTGCCTGGAGGACCAGGGAAACCACTGAAGCTTTCTTT.